The subject of this entry is one T cell receptor (beta chain). Its antigen remains unidentified. Base qualities are missing; no much larger clone stands one base away. The record originates from a study of blood T cell repertoires in COVID-19 (dated by TCRdb to the early 2020s). Describing the broader study: Collaborator samples came from the United States, Italy and Spain and covered acute and convalescent phases of COVID-19. The prospective study material was composed of cDNA or gDNA derived from T cells, B-cell-depleted T cells, or PBMCs. Deeply sampled blood TCRbeta repertoires from subjects exposed to, actively infected with, or recovered from COVID-19 were included in the dataset. A freely available public database, intended as a resource for researchers studying the immune response to SARS-CoV-2, is where the repertoires were released. Samples came from the ongoing ImmuneRACE study (first 160 participants) plus 1,254 subjects from 6 global collaborators. The sample metadata nearly always contained a de-identified subject ID, COVID-19 status, age in years and sex. Where HLA class I and class II types were available, the types were taken from metadata supplied by the sample provider, not from assay-based typing.

What the authors observed across the whole study: Clinical and demographic metadata were provided uncurated, with the amount varying by source and participant.

Collaborating institutions collected whole blood in K2EDTA tubes following their own protocols. For TCRbeta analysis, collaborators shipped samples in one of three forms: frozen whole blood, isolated PBMCs, or DNA extracted from either of those sample types. TCRbeta CDR3 regions were amplified from genomic DNA by means of the immunoSEQ Assay, a bias-controlled multiplex PCR. Concerning the study's data processing: The number of nucleated cells in each sample was estimated from the amplification of reference gene primers within the assay. To quantify the absolute abundance of each unique TCRbeta CDR3 rearrangement, sequence reads were collapsed and filtered. For each sample, productive Simpson clonality was calculated as the square root of Simpson's diversity index across productive rearrangements. TCRdb retrieved this table from immuneACCESS and kept in-frame rearrangements only. Not all clones are present; in checked studies, unresolved V genes account for under half, and no reason is known for the remainder. That table gives V, J and clone size, and the DNA gave D and trimming. For this sample the table gives approximately 47,000 clones, of which over 65% were detected only once. The ten largest clones capture approximately 5.6% of the sample.

Inclusive of the bounding cysteine and phenylalanine, the CDR3 is 13 residues long. Only CDR3 DNA remains: 39 bases, in frame from the first base. The junction carries 8 bases between V and J, which are trimmed by 5 bases and 3 bases respectively. The germline V gene supplies CDR1 SGHAT and CDR2 FQNNGV. The sample was peripheral blood. The clonotype originates from a woman aged 55-75 years with acute or convalescent COVID-19. The rearranged segments are TRBV11-2 and TRBJ2-1, with the D segment identity uncertain. The DNA sequence is as follows: TGTGCCAGCAGCCCAAACGGCTACAATGAGCAGTTCTTC. Protein translation: CASSPNGYNEQFF.